Listed below are T cell receptor beta chains from one sample, sequenced in a study of blood T cell repertoires in COVID-19. Profiling relied on immunoSEQ multiplex PCR, and the TCRdb table lists in-frame clones only, not all of them. The sample holds under 150,000 clones; about four fifths are singletons and the top ten take roughly 5.5%. Specimen: peripheral blood. The receptors originated from an elderly man with active or convalescent COVID-19. The CDR3 runs from the conserved cysteine through the conserved F or W. The D gene is left open where the match is weak. Clone size is shown for a subset of rows, as once, few, many or a class of expanded clone.

- 14 TRBJ2-3 TRBV19 TRBD2 TGTGCCAGTAGTACTAGCGGGGGGCCAGATACGCAGTATTTT CASSTSGGPDTQYF
- 17 TRBJ2-2 TRBV9 TRBD2 TGTGCCAGCAGCGTAGCGGGGAGCGGGGGGGCCGTCGGGGAGCTGTTTTTT CASSVAGSGGAVGELFF
- 14 TRBJ1-1 TRBV6-1 - TGTACCAGCAGCGAACAGGTCGTGAACACTGAAGCTTTCTTT CTSSEQVVNTEAFF
- 15 TRBJ2-5 TRBV7-2 TRBD2 TGTGCCAGCAGCTTAAATGGACTAGCAAGGGAGACCCAGTACTTC CASSLNGLARETQYF
- 17 TRBJ2-1 TRBV5-1 TRBD2 TGCGCCAGCAGCTTGGCTTGGGGGGGTGGAACAGACAATGAGCAGTTCTTC CASSLAWGGGTDNEQFF
- 14 TRBJ2-7 TRBV19 TRBD1 TGTGCCAGTAGCAGGACAGGGGGCGATTACGAGCAGTACTTC CASSRTGGDYEQYF
- 16 TRBJ2-5 TRBV28 TRBD2 TGTGCCAGCAGGGGCGGGGGGACTAGCGGGATGGAGACCCAGTACTTC CASRGGGTSGMETQYF
once 14 TRBJ1-1 TRBV5-6 - TGTGCCAGCAGCTTGGATGGGCGCAACACTGAAGCTTTCTTT CASSLDGRNTEAFF
- 17 TRBJ2-4 TRBV7-9 TRBD1 TGTGCCAGCAGCGCCCAAGGACAGGGGATGACCAAAAACATTCAGTACTTC CASSAQGQGMTKNIQYF
- 15 TRBJ2-7 TRBV6-5 TRBD1 TGTGCCAGCAGAACCGGGACAGGGGGCAATTACGAGCAGTACTTC CASRTGTGGNYEQYF
- 17 TRBJ1-4 TRBV2 - TGTGCCAGCAGCGAGAGACCTTCGGAGGGAACTAATGAAAAACTGTTTTTT CASSERPSEGTNEKLFF
- 12 TRBJ2-7 TRBV3-1/TRBV3-2 - TGTGCCAGCAGCCAACAGGACTCGGTGCGGTACTTC CASSQQDSVRYF
- 16 TRBJ1-6 TRBV7-2 TRBD1 TGTGCCAGCAGCTTCCGGACAGGATCTATTAATTCACCCCTCCACTTT CASSFRTGSINSPLHF
once 11 TRBJ2-7 TRBV20-1 TRBD1 TGCAGTGCTAACTCGACAGGGGGTAAGTACTTC CSANSTGGKYF
- 15 TRBJ1-4 TRBV18 - TGTGCCAGCTCACGCAGCCGAGGAGTTAATGAAAAACTGTTTTTT CASSRSRGVNEKLFF
- 18 TRBJ1-1 TRBV2 - TGTGCCAGCAGTGATTTTGGAACCCGGACAGTTCTGAACACTGAAGCTTTCTTT CASSDFGTRTVLNTEAFF
- 14 TRBJ2-1 TRBV19 TRBD2 TGTGCCAGTAGTGTACGGGGGGTCGACAATGAGCAGTTCTTC CASSVRGVDNEQFF
once 14 TRBJ1-2 TRBV7-9 TRBD1 TGTGCCAGCAGCTTTACAGGGGGGGGCTATGGCTACACCTTC CASSFTGGGYGYTF